The entry below describes one T cell receptor (beta chain). The sample originates from a study of OX40 agonist ivuxolimab in advanced cancers. At the level of the study: The dose-escalation group included hepatocellular carcinoma, melanoma, renal cell carcinoma and head and neck cancer. Mean age around 60 years, range about 20 to 90; roughly 82% male.

The table came from immunoSEQ multiplex PCR; TCRdb's copy has only in-frame clones and leaves some out. The profile shows fewer than 85,000 clones, approximately 80% of them singletons. The CDR3 has 15 amino acids. Per the germline V gene, CDR1 is MNHEY and CDR2 is SVGAGI. Trimming cost V 7 bases and J 4 bases; bases outside gene matches: 11. The sequence came from an adult with an advanced solid tumor such as melanoma, head and neck, liver or kidney cancer. The chain uses TRBV6-5 and TRBJ2-7; 9 bases are a match to TRBD2. Material: CD4+ or CD8+ T cells sorted from blood, obtained in a trial of the OX40 agonist ivuxolimab. CDR3 protein: CASIDFGSGRYEQYF. The DNA for the CDR3 is TGTGCCAGCATCGATTTTGGGAGCGGGAGGTACGAGCAGTACTTC.